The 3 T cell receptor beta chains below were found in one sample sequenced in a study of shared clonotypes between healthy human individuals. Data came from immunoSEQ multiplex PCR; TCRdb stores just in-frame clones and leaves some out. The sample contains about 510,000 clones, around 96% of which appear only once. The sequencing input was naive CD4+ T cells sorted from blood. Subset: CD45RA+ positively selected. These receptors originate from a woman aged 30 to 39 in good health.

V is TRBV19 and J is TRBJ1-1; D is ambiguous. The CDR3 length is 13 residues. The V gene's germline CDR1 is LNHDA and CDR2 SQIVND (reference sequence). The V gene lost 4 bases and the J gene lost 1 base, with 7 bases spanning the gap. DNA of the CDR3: TGTGCCAGTAGTACCTCAGGGAACACTGAAGCTTTCTTT. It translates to CASSTSGNTEAFF. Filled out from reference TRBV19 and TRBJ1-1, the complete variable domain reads DGGITQSPKYLFRKEGQNVTLSCEQNLNHDAMYWYRQDPGQGLRLIYYSQIVNDFQKGDIAEGYSVSREKKESFPLTVTSAQKNPTAFYLCASSTSGNTEAFFGQGTRLTVV.

The DNA of the CDR3 is TGTGCCAGCAGTTACGCGAGTAGCGTCGACAATGAGCAGTTCTTC. It yields the protein CASSYASSVDNEQFF. The V gene is TRBV6-6, the J gene TRBJ2-1; D might be TRBD2 (5 bases). Germline V gene data show CDR1 as MNHNY and CDR2 as SVGAGI (reference sequence). With 2 bases removed from V and 5 bases from J, the gap between germline ends came to 13 bases. The CDR3 spans 15 residues.

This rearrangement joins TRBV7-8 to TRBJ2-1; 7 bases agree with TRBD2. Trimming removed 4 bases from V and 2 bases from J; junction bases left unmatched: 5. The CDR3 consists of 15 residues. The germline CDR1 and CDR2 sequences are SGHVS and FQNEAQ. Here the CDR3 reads CASSSQRGPYNEQFF. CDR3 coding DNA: TGTGCCAGCAGCTCCCAGCGGGGCCCCTACAATGAGCAGTTCTTC. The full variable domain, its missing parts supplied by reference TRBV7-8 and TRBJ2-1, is GAGVSQSPRYKVAKRGQDVALRCDPISGHVSLFWYQQALGQGPEFLTYFQNEAQLDKSGLPSDRFFAERPEGSVSTLKIQRTQQEDSAVYLCASSSQRGPYNEQFFGPGTRLTVL.